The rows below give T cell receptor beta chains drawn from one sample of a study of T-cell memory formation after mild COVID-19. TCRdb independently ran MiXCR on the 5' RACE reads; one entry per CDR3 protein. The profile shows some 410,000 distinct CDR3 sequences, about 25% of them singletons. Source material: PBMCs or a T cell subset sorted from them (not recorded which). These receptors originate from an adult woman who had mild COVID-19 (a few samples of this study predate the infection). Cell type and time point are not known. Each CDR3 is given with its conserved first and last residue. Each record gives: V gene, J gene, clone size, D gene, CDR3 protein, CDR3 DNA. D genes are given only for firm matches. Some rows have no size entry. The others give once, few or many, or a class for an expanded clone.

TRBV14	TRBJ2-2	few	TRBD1	CASSLLPGQGTTGELFF	TGTGCCAGCAGCCTTCTACCGGGACAGGGTACCACCGGGGAGCTGTTTTTT
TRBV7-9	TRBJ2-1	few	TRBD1	CASSLSTGANEQFF	TGTGCCAGCAGCTTATCAACAGGGGCCAATGAGCAGTTCTTC
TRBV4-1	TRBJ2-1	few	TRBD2	CASSQDLIAGGSYEQFF	TGCGCCAGCAGCCAAGATTTGATAGCGGGAGGCAGCTATGAGCAGTTCTTC
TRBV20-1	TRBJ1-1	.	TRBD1	CSATDRGMAAFF	TGCAGTGCTACTGACAGGGGGATGGCAGCTTTCTTT
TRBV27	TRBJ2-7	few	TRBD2	CASSLGTSGGNEQYF	TGTGCCAGCAGTTTGGGGACTAGCGGGGGCAACGAGCAGTACTTC
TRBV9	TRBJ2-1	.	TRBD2	CASSVASGRALNEQFF	TGTGCCAGCAGCGTAGCCAGCGGGAGGGCCTTAAATGAGCAGTTCTTC
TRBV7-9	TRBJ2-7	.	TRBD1	CASRWTGGGEQYF	TGTGCCAGCAGATGGACAGGGGGCGGAGAGCAGTACTTC
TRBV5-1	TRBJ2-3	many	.	CASSFNAGTDTQYF	TGCGCCAGCAGCTTTAATGCGGGCACAGATACGCAGTATTTT
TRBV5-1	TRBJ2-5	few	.	CASSLAGRGGGETQYF	TGCGCCAGCAGCTTGGCCGGAAGGGGAGGAGGAGAGACCCAGTACTTC
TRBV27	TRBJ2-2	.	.	CASSLDYSGELFF	TGTGCCAGCAGTTTAGATTATTCCGGGGAGCTGTTTTTT
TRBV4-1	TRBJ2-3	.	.	CASSQVVRATDTQYF	TGCGCCAGCAGCCAAGTCGTCAGGGCGACAGATACGCAGTATTTT
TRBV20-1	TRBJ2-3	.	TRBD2	CSARSPRGAGDTQYF	TGCAGTGCTAGATCACCGCGGGGGGCCGGGGATACGCAGTATTTT
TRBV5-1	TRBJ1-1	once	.	CASSFRPGDLDTEAFF	TGCGCCAGCAGCTTCAGACCCGGTGACTTGGACACTGAAGCTTTCTTT
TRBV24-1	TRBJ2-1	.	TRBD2	CATGTIRNEQFF	TGTGCCACCGGGACTATCAGGAATGAGCAGTTCTTC
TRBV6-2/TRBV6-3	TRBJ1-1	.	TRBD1	CASSYRTGGFTEAFF	TGTGCCAGCAGTTACCGGACAGGGGGCTTCACTGAAGCTTTCTTT
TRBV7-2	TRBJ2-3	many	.	CASSRRDPNTDTQYF	TGTGCCAGCAGCCGCCGGGACCCAAACACAGATACGCAGTATTTT
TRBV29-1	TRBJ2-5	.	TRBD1	CSVEDGDRGGQYF	TGCAGCGTTGAAGATGGAGACAGGGGCGGCCAGTACTTC
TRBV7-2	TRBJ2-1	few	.	CASASGHANNEQFF	TGTGCCAGCGCAAGCGGCCACGCGAACAATGAGCAGTTCTTC
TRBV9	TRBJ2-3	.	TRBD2	CASSVGLAGDLSQYF	TGTGCCAGCAGCGTAGGACTAGCGGGAGATTTATCGCAGTATTTT
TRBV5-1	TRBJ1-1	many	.	CASSLAGSQGPRYTEAFF	TGCGCCAGCAGCTTGGCCGGCAGCCAGGGCCCAAGGTACACTGAAGCTTTCTTT
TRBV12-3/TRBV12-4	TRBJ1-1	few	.	CASSTHMGEGTEAFF	TGTGCCAGCAGTACGCACATGGGAGAAGGCACTGAAGCTTTCTTT
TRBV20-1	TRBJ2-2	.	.	CSARPRVGHTGELFF	TGCAGTGCTAGGCCCAGGGTCGGGCACACCGGGGAGCTGTTTTTT
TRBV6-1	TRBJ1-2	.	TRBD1	CASNSGTVYGYTF	TGTGCCAGCAATTCCGGGACAGTCTATGGCTACACCTTC
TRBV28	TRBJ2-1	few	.	CASSFRNEQFF	TGTGCCAGCAGTTTTAGAAATGAGCAGTTCTTC
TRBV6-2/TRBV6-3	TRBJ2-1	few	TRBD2	CASLHRLAGGLSGYNEQFF	TGTGCCAGCCTACATCGACTAGCGGGAGGGTTATCTGGGTACAATGAGCAGTTCTTC
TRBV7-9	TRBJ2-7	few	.	CASSSLDEQYF	TGTGCCAGCAGCTCCTTGGACGAGCAGTACTTC
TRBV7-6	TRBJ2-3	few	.	CASSLIPLTTDTQYF	TGTGCCAGCAGCTTAATCCCGCTCACCACAGATACGCAGTATTTT
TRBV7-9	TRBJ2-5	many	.	CASSLEQAETQYF	TGTGCCAGCAGCTTAGAGCAGGCAGAGACCCAGTACTTC
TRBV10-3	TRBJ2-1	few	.	CAISPLGGGDYEQFF	TGTGCCATCAGTCCCCTAGGGGGGGGTGACTATGAGCAGTTCTTC
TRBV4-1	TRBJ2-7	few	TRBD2	CASSQRIAGDFEQYF	TGCGCCAGCAGCCAGAGGATAGCGGGAGACTTCGAGCAGTACTTC
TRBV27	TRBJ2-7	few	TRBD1	CASSRGQVTYEQYF	TGTGCCAGCAGTAGGGGACAGGTGACCTACGAGCAGTACTTC
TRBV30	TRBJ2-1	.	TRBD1	CAWSMGQGSYNEQFF	TGTGCCTGGAGTATGGGACAGGGTTCGTACAATGAGCAGTTCTTC
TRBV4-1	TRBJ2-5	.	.	CASSPISPETQYF	TGCGCCAGCAGCCCAATAAGCCCGGAGACCCAGTACTTC
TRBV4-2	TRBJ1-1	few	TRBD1	CASSPGGRGEAFF	TGTGCCAGCAGCCCAGGGGGTAGGGGTGAAGCTTTCTTT
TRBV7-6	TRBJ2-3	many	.	CASSLGQGITDTQYF	TGTGCCAGCAGCTTAGGCCAGGGGATAACAGATACGCAGTATTTT
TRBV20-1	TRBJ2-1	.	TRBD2	CSARKAGLNNEQFF	TGCAGTGCTAGGAAAGCGGGACTCAACAATGAGCAGTTCTTC
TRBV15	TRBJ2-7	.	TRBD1	CATSRAGQGLREQYF	TGTGCCACCAGCAGAGCGGGACAGGGGCTTCGTGAGCAGTACTTC
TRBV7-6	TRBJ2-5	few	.	CASSPLTGPETQYF	TGTGCCAGCAGCCCCCTGACAGGCCCAGAGACCCAGTACTTC
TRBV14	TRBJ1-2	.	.	CASSLVGTSYGYTF	TGTGCCAGCAGCCTCGTAGGGACATCCTATGGCTACACCTTC
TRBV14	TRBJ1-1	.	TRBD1	CASSQVQGGPNTEAFF	TGTGCCAGCAGCCAAGTCCAGGGGGGCCCGAACACTGAAGCTTTCTTT